The sequence of this T cell receptor beta chain was determined in a study of blood T cells in healthy people across ages (dated by TCRdb to the mid-2010s). A note on the overall study: In model experiments, template switching captured about one uniquely barcoded TCR beta cDNA molecule for every two T cells. Age-related changes in TCR beta repertoire diversity were measured in the study by deep sequencing normalized with unique cDNA molecular identifiers. Four age groups were formed from the donors: young (average approximately 16 years), middle-aged (around 39), aged (roughly 59) and long-lived (around 82). Donors of different ages were randomly distributed across sequencing lanes to avoid experimental bias. For two donors (one aged 18 to 30 and one aged 80 or older), the study analyzed two additional independent replicas of 1 million unique cDNA reads from the same blood draw. The research as a whole found: Because the CMV infection status of the donors was unknown, age-related changes in expanded clonotypes may potentially have been confounded. Observed TCR beta diversity correlated strongly with the percentage of naive T cells measured by flow cytometry. Total diversity estimates from one million sequenced T cells were considered lower bounds and underestimates. The long-lived group showed more naive CD4+ T cells, fewer expanded clones and increased TCR diversity than the aged group, suggesting age selection. Observed TCR beta diversity per million T cells fell roughly linearly with age, and a significant reduction was already apparent by age around 40. Because profiling used bulk unsorted PBMCs, naive and antigen-experienced compartments could not be compared conclusively.

There are a few counts of this clonotype. No antigen is known for it. Base qualities are not at hand, and no much larger clone is one base apart. The method was 5' RACE. Instrument used: Illumina HiSeq 2500. The second PCR ran for about 6 to 12 cycles and used a J-beta primer mix along with a sample-barcoded 5' primer. A template-switch 5' adaptor carrying 12 random nucleotides introduced a unique molecular identifier onto each TCR beta cDNA molecule. Each sample yielded at least 3 million CDR3-containing paired-end reads. First-strand cDNA was synthesized from all RNA with the Mint cDNA synthesis kit, primed by a TRBC-specific oligonucleotide. Following uracil-DNA glycosylase treatment, a first 18-cycle PCR with universal primers M1SS and BC2_uni_R was performed on all cDNA. From the authors' description of their analysis: For normalization, 1 million high-quality reads were randomly selected from each sample, with every read carrying a distinct molecular identifier. Reads sharing molecular identifiers were discarded rather than binned into consensus sequences. MiTCR, set to a Q25 quality threshold and the strictest error-elimination algorithm, was used for CDR3 identification, clonotype clustering and error correction. Lower-bound total TCR beta diversity was estimated with a nonparametric unseen species model using Euler transformation. TCRdb cleaned the public reads at Q25 with fastp, built clones with MiXCR and kept in-frame beta chains. Each entry merges the rows of one CDR3 protein and shows their most common DNA and genes. The V and J calls were determined by TCRdb, not by the authors. This sample holds about 1.5 million distinct CDR3 sequences; roughly two fifths were observed only once. Around 4% of the sample lies in the top ten.

The junction shows trimming of 0 bases on V and 6 bases on J, and the gene matches do not reach 4 bases of it. The CDR3 covers 14 residues, taking in both the cysteine and the phenylalanine. CDR3 DNA only is kept here, 42 bases in frame from base 1. CDR1 is given as SEHNR and CDR2 as FQNEAQ, both from the germline V gene (reference sequence). The donors were roughly 39 Caucasian individuals from Russia, aged roughly 6 to 100 years, who were systemically healthy. Around 10 milliliters of peripheral blood were drawn from each donor into EDTA-treated Vacutainer tubes. PBMCs were isolated by Ficoll-Paque density-gradient centrifugation, with at least 6 million obtained per sample. Trizol reagent was used to extract total RNA from the PBMCs, yielding at least 6 micrograms per sample. The percentages of naive CD45RAhigh/CD27high T cells were determined by flow cytometry on a PBMC aliquot from every donor.

Recombination joined TRBV7-9 with TRBJ1-2, with 7 bases aligning to TRBD1. The sequenced sample consisted of blood. This TCR was recovered from a woman aged 18-29 years in good health. At the DNA level, the sequence is TGTGCCAGCAGCTTAGCCCCGACAGGGAATGGCTACACCTTC. Its coded protein is CASSLAPTGNGYTF.